These T cell receptor beta chains were read from a single sample in a study of T cells in Graves' hyperthyroidism and ophthalmopathy. TCRdb independently ran MiXCR on the multiplex PCR reads; one entry per CDR3 protein. Altogether around 340,000 distinct CDR3 sequences are present, 17% being singletons, with the ten largest covering 30% to 40%. The material sequenced was blood. The receptors come from a young woman with Graves' hyperthyroidism that later progressed to Graves' ophthalmopathy. CDR3s include the opening cysteine and the closing phenylalanine or tryptophan. The D gene is left open where the match is weak. A clone size is listed for some rows: how often the clone was seen (once, few, many), or a class if it is expanded.

clone_size j_call v_call d_call cdr3_nt cdr3_aa
few TRBJ2-2 TRBV7-6 - TGTGCCAGCAGTCCCACTCCGACCGGGGAGCTGTTTTTT CASSPTPTGELFF
many TRBJ2-1 TRBV5-1 TRBD2 TGCGCCAGCAGCTGGGGACTAGCGGGAAATCGGGCCTCCTACAATGAGCAGTTCTTC CASSWGLAGNRASYNEQFF
- TRBJ1-5 TRBV28 - TGTACCAGCAGGTCTTATATTTATAGCAATCAGCCCCAGCATTTT CTSRSYIYSNQPQHF
once TRBJ1-1 TRBV7-9 - TGTGCCAGCAGCCCAAAAGGCCGCGAGGGAACTGAAGCTTTCTTT CASSPKGREGTEAFF
many TRBJ2-1 TRBV7-2 - TGTGCCAGCACCCTAGCTTTGGGCAATGAGCAGTTCTTC CASTLALGNEQFF
many TRBJ1-1 TRBV7-2 TRBD1 TGTGCCAGCAGCCCGGACAGGGTCGGCGTGAACACTGAAGCTTTCTTT CASSPDRVGVNTEAFF
many TRBJ2-7 TRBV2 - TGTGCCAGCAGTGCAGGGGCCAGAATCGACGAGCAGTACTTC CASSAGARIDEQYF
many TRBJ2-3 TRBV19 - TGTGCCAGTAGTACGGGACACCTCGAGCTCACAGATACGCAGTATTTT CASSTGHLELTDTQYF
many TRBJ2-3 TRBV2 - TGTGCCAGCAGCGATCATGCGGGGGATACGCAGTATTTT CASSDHAGDTQYF
few TRBJ2-1 TRBV3-1 TRBD2 TGTGCCAGCAGCCACAGACTAGCGGGAAGATACAATGAGCAGTTCTTC CASSHRLAGRYNEQFF
once TRBJ2-1 TRBV28 TRBD2 TGTGCCAGCACCAATCCGGGCCAGCGGGAGGGCCAGAGACTCTTC CASTNPGQREGQRLF
many TRBJ2-3 TRBV5-1 TRBD2 TGCGCCAGCAGCCTCTACTTAGGACTAGCAGCAGATACGCAGTATTTT CASSLYLGLAADTQYF
many TRBJ1-5 TRBV20-1 - TGCAGTGCCCCGGGTGACTACCAGGCTCAGCCCCAGCATTTT CSAPGDYQAQPQHF
few TRBJ1-2 TRBV28 TRBD1 TGTGCCAGCAGATGGACAGGGCTAAATGGCTACACCTTC CASRWTGLNGYTF
- TRBJ2-3 TRBV5-1 TRBD2 TGCGCCAGCAGTGCAGGGTTAGTAGCGGGAGGAGCAGATACGCAGTATTTT CASSAGLVAGGADTQYF
many TRBJ1-4 TRBV25-1 - TGTGCCAGCAGTAACACTTTAGGAGAAAAACTGTTTTTT CASSNTLGEKLFF
- TRBJ1-1 TRBV3-1 - TGTGCCAGCAGCCAAGTGCCGGGGCTGTTAACTGAAGCTTTCTTT CASSQVPGLLTEAFF
many TRBJ2-7 TRBV3-1 - TGTGCCAGCAGCCTCACCAACATCTTCTCCTACGAGCAGTACTTC CASSLTNIFSYEQYF
- TRBJ1-2 TRBV4-1 - TGCGCCAGCAGCCAAAACAGGGAATCCAACTATGGCTACACCTTC CASSQNRESNYGYTF
many TRBJ2-3 TRBV5-5 - TGTGCCAGCAGCTTGGATCTTTTGGGAGATACGCAGTATTTT CASSLDLLGDTQYF
- TRBJ1-2 TRBV9 - TGTGCCAGCAGCGTAGCTATGGGGGTTGGCTACACCTTC CASSVAMGVGYTF
many TRBJ2-2 TRBV24-1 - TGTGCCACCAGTGACGCGGACAGCAGGGCCGGAGGCGGGGAGCTGTTTTTT CATSDADSRAGGGELFF
few TRBJ2-5 TRBV19 TRBD1 TGTGCCAGTAGTACGTGGACAGGGGAAGGCGTTTTACAAGAGACCCAGTACTTC CASSTWTGEGVLQETQYF
- TRBJ2-5 TRBV24-1 TRBD1 TGTGCCGGTCCCACAGGGGCCCCTCGAGAGACCCAGTACTTC CAGPTGAPRETQYF
many TRBJ1-6 TRBV18 TRBD1 TGTGCCAGCTCACAAGCCAGGGGGCTGGGTTCACCCCTCCACTTT CASSQARGLGSPLHF
many TRBJ1-4 TRBV15 - TGTGCCACCAGCAGAGTACGGAATGAAAAACTGTTTTTT CATSRVRNEKLFF
few TRBJ1-4 TRBV20-1 TRBD1 TGCAGTGCTAGTAGACCGGGACAGCTCTTTGAAAAACTGTTTTTT CSASRPGQLFEKLFF
many TRBJ1-1 TRBV5-1 - TGCGCCAGCAGCTTGGCTGGGACCCACACTGAAGCTTTCTTT CASSLAGTHTEAFF
many TRBJ2-5 TRBV19 - TGTGCCAGTAGTGTGACAGGACTTCCCCAAGAGACCCAGTACTTC CASSVTGLPQETQYF
many TRBJ1-2 TRBV7-9 - TGTGCCAGCAGCCCGCCCGGGGCTAGCTATGGCTACACCTTC CASSPPGASYGYTF
many TRBJ2-2 TRBV7-9 TRBD2 TGTGCCAGCAGTCCTGCCGGGACTAGCGGGAGGACCGGGGAGCTGTTTTTT CASSPAGTSGRTGELFF
many TRBJ1-4 TRBV15 - TGTGCCACCAGCAGAGACAGGGTTGAAAAACTGTTTTTT CATSRDRVEKLFF
many TRBJ2-3 TRBV2 - TGTGCCAGCAGTGAAGGCCTACCAACAGATACGCAGTATTTT CASSEGLPTDTQYF
few TRBJ1-1 TRBV20-1 - TGCAGTGCTAGGGCACCAACGGGGGGCACTGAAGCTTTCTTT CSARAPTGGTEAFF
few TRBJ1-1 TRBV5-1 - TGCGCCAGCAGCTTGATCAAGCGGGGAAACACTGAAGCTTTCTTT CASSLIKRGNTEAFF
many TRBJ2-7 TRBV11-2 TRBD2 TGTGCCAGCAGACGTGCAGGGAGACGGCTAGCGGGAGCCTACGAGCAGTACTTC CASRRAGRRLAGAYEQYF
few TRBJ2-5 TRBV5-1 - TGCGCCAGCAGCTTTGCCGTACTCCCACAAGAGACCCAGTACTTC CASSFAVLPQETQYF
many TRBJ2-7 TRBV18 - TGTGCCAGCTCACCTGTCGACAGATCCTACGAGCAGTACTTC CASSPVDRSYEQYF
many TRBJ1-5 TRBV6-5 - TGTGCCAGCAGTTCGACGGGGTCGCAGCCCCAGCATTTT CASSSTGSQPQHF
- TRBJ2-7 TRBV4-1 - TGCGCCAGCAGCCAAGCCGACAGGAGCCTATCCTACGAGCAGTACTTC CASSQADRSLSYEQYF
few TRBJ2-7 TRBV7-9 - TGTGCCAGCAGCTTAGATGGGGACGAGCAGTACTTC CASSLDGDEQYF
many TRBJ1-1 TRBV15 - TGTGCCACCAGCAGAGAGTTGGGGGGGCTCCGGACTGAAGCTTTCTTT CATSRELGGLRTEAFF
- TRBJ2-1 TRBV7-9 TRBD2 TGTGCCAGCAGCTTAGCGCTCGGGGACTACTACAATGAGCAGTTCTTC CASSLALGDYYNEQFF
many TRBJ2-7 TRBV27 - TGTGCCAGCAGTCTACAGATATCCTACGAGCAGTACTTC CASSLQISYEQYF
many TRBJ2-1 TRBV19 TRBD2 TGTGCCAGTAGTATTCCCCCGGGGACTAGGTCTTACAATGAGCAGTTCTTC CASSIPPGTRSYNEQFF
- TRBJ2-3 TRBV12-3/TRBV12-4 - TGTGCCAGCAGTCCACCCTCCGCCCCTACGCAGTATTTT CASSPPSAPTQYF
many TRBJ1-3 TRBV11-2 - TGTGCCAGCAGCTTACTGGCTGATACTGGAAACACCATATATTTT CASSLLADTGNTIYF
many TRBJ2-7 TRBV5-1 TRBD1 TGCGCCAGCAGCTTGAGGACAGGGGGTACCTACGAGCAGTACTTC CASSLRTGGTYEQYF
few TRBJ2-3 TRBV20-1 - TGCAGTGCTGATATGAGACTAGTGAGATACGACACAGATACGCAGTATTTT CSADMRLVRYDTDTQYF
- TRBJ2-1 TRBV28 TRBD2 TGCGCCAGCAGATCGCTAGCGGGAGGGCACTACGAGCAGTTCTTC CASRSLAGGHYEQFF
many TRBJ2-7 TRBV10-3 - TGTGCCATCAGTCCCCAAGCAGGGGAGGTCTCCTACGAGCAGTACTTC CAISPQAGEVSYEQYF
few TRBJ2-5 TRBV14 TRBD2 TGTGCCAGCAGCACGGGACTAGCGAGCTACCAAGAGACCCAGTACTTC CASSTGLASYQETQYF
many TRBJ2-5 TRBV7-8 TRBD2 TGTGCCAGCAGCTTAAATCCTAGCGGGAGGGCCCCCTACCAAGAGACCCAGTACTTC CASSLNPSGRAPYQETQYF
- TRBJ2-5 TRBV10-2 TRBD2 TGCGCCAGCAGTCTAGCGGAACAAGAGACCCAGTACTTC CASSLAEQETQYF
many TRBJ1-1 TRBV20-1 - TGCAGTGCTAGAGTTAAGGTTCACACTGAAGCTTTCTTT CSARVKVHTEAFF